A selection of T cell receptor beta chains follows, all from one sample in a study of blood T cell repertoires in COVID-19. TCRdb's copy holds only in-frame clones and misses some; the assay was immunoSEQ multiplex PCR. The sample has some 280,000 clones, 80% to 90% seen once. Sequencing was done on a sample of peripheral blood. The receptors shown here come from a young woman with active or convalescent COVID-19. Each CDR3 is given with its conserved first and last residue. Each record gives: CDR3 protein, CDR3 DNA, V gene, J gene, clone size, D gene, CDR3 length. A D gene is named only where the DNA matches it firmly. Clone size is not always given. Where it is, it says once, few, many or a class for expanded clones.

CDR3 protein: CASIQTGKVSGANVLTF; CDR3 DNA: TGCGCCAGCATACAGACAGGGAAGGTTTCTGGGGCCAACGTCCTGACTTTC; V gene: TRBV10-2; J gene: TRBJ2-6; clone size: NA; D gene: TRBD1; CDR3 length: 17
CDR3 protein: CASSFLGEDGYTF; CDR3 DNA: TGTGCCAGCAGTTTTCTAGGGGAAGATGGCTACACCTTC; V gene: TRBV27; J gene: TRBJ1-2; clone size: NA; D gene: NA; CDR3 length: 13
CDR3 protein: CASSAQPQGATNEKLFF; CDR3 DNA: TGTGCCAGCAGCGCGCAGCCCCAAGGGGCAACTAATGAAAAACTGTTTTTT; V gene: TRBV9; J gene: TRBJ1-4; clone size: NA; D gene: NA; CDR3 length: 17
CDR3 protein: CASLGASGNTIYF; CDR3 DNA: TGTGCCAGTCTTGGGGCCTCTGGAAACACCATATATTTT; V gene: TRBV28; J gene: TRBJ1-3; clone size: NA; D gene: NA; CDR3 length: 13
CDR3 protein: CASSLLGADRDYGYTF; CDR3 DNA: TGTGCCAGCAGTTTACTAGGAGCGGACAGGGACTATGGCTACACCTTC; V gene: TRBV27; J gene: TRBJ1-2; clone size: NA; D gene: TRBD1; CDR3 length: 16
CDR3 protein: CASSPRRGSNQPQHF; CDR3 DNA: TGTGCCAGCAGTCCCAGACGGGGATCCAATCAGCCCCAGCATTTT; V gene: TRBV27; J gene: TRBJ1-5; clone size: NA; D gene: NA; CDR3 length: 15
CDR3 protein: CASSQDGTDEKLFF; CDR3 DNA: TGCGCCAGCAGCCAAGATGGTACAGACGAAAAACTGTTTTTT; V gene: TRBV4-1; J gene: TRBJ1-4; clone size: once; D gene: NA; CDR3 length: 14
CDR3 protein: CASSRQGIAGANVLTF; CDR3 DNA: TGTGCCAGTAGTCGACAGGGAATAGCTGGGGCCAACGTCCTGACTTTC; V gene: TRBV19; J gene: TRBJ2-6; clone size: NA; D gene: TRBD1; CDR3 length: 16
CDR3 protein: CASSYSGGNTEAFF; CDR3 DNA: TGTGCCAGCAGTTACTCGGGGGGGAACACTGAAGCTTTCTTT; V gene: TRBV6-2/TRBV6-3; J gene: TRBJ1-1; clone size: NA; D gene: NA; CDR3 length: 14
CDR3 protein: CASNRGGYSYNEQFF; CDR3 DNA: TGTGCCAGCAACCGCGGGGGGTACTCCTACAATGAGCAGTTCTTC; V gene: TRBV5-5; J gene: TRBJ2-1; clone size: NA; D gene: TRBD2; CDR3 length: 15
CDR3 protein: CASSLDRGLNSPLHF; CDR3 DNA: TGTGCCAGCTCACTAGACAGGGGGCTGAATTCACCCCTCCACTTT; V gene: TRBV18; J gene: TRBJ1-6; clone size: NA; D gene: TRBD1; CDR3 length: 15
CDR3 protein: CASSQGREPQHF; CDR3 DNA: TGTGCCAGCAGCCAAGGACGGGAACCCCAGCATTTT; V gene: TRBV3-1/TRBV3-2; J gene: TRBJ1-5; clone size: NA; D gene: NA; CDR3 length: 12
CDR3 protein: CAWRLGFSGNTIYF; CDR3 DNA: TGTGCCTGGAGGCTCGGGTTCTCTGGAAACACCATATATTTT; V gene: TRBV30; J gene: TRBJ1-3; clone size: NA; D gene: NA; CDR3 length: 14
CDR3 protein: CATSAGTLAFF; CDR3 DNA: TGTGCCACCAGTGCAGGCACTTTAGCTTTCTTT; V gene: TRBV24-1; J gene: TRBJ1-1; clone size: once; D gene: NA; CDR3 length: 11
CDR3 protein: CASSLVVQGMESTDTQYF; CDR3 DNA: TGTGCCAGCAGCTTGGTGGTTCAGGGGATGGAATCCACAGATACGCAGTATTTT; V gene: TRBV5-6; J gene: TRBJ2-3; clone size: NA; D gene: NA; CDR3 length: 18
CDR3 protein: CASSLGLGGSGNTIYF; CDR3 DNA: TGTGCCAGCAGCTTAGGCCTTGGAGGGTCTGGAAACACCATATATTTT; V gene: TRBV13; J gene: TRBJ1-3; clone size: NA; D gene: NA; CDR3 length: 16
CDR3 protein: CASSLVGQGWADTQYF; CDR3 DNA: TGTGCCAGCAGCTTAGTGGGTCAGGGGTGGGCAGATACGCAGTATTTT; V gene: TRBV5-6; J gene: TRBJ2-3; clone size: NA; D gene: NA; CDR3 length: 16
CDR3 protein: CASSPWAGIETNEKLFF; CDR3 DNA: TGTGCCAGCTCACCCTGGGCAGGCATTGAGACTAATGAAAAACTGTTTTTT; V gene: TRBV18; J gene: TRBJ1-4; clone size: NA; D gene: NA; CDR3 length: 17
CDR3 protein: CASSQDRTGGFYGHTF; CDR3 DNA: TGCGCCAGCAGCCAAGATAGGACAGGGGGCTTTTATGGCCACACCTTC; V gene: TRBV4-3; J gene: TRBJ1-2; clone size: NA; D gene: TRBD1; CDR3 length: 16
CDR3 protein: CASSLSELNTGELFF; CDR3 DNA: TGTGCCAGCAGCCTTAGCGAACTGAACACCGGGGAGCTGTTTTTT; V gene: TRBV6-2/TRBV6-3; J gene: TRBJ2-2; clone size: NA; D gene: NA; CDR3 length: 15
CDR3 protein: CASRSLGEVNQPQHF; CDR3 DNA: TGTGCCAGCAGATCCCTCGGGGAGGTAAATCAGCCCCAGCATTTT; V gene: TRBV28; J gene: TRBJ1-5; clone size: NA; D gene: NA; CDR3 length: 15
CDR3 protein: CATRRQGPPGNTIYF; CDR3 DNA: TGTGCCACGAGAAGACAGGGGCCCCCAGGAAACACCATATATTTT; V gene: TRBV19; J gene: TRBJ1-3; clone size: NA; D gene: TRBD1; CDR3 length: 15
CDR3 protein: CAFGGEGEQFF; CDR3 DNA: TGTGCCTTCGGGGGGGAGGGTGAGCAGTTCTTC; V gene: TRBV27; J gene: TRBJ2-1; clone size: NA; D gene: TRBD2; CDR3 length: 11
CDR3 protein: CASSQRQGTDTQYF; CDR3 DNA: TGTGCCAGCAGCCAGAGACAGGGCACAGATACGCAGTATTTT; V gene: TRBV3-1/TRBV3-2; J gene: TRBJ2-3; clone size: NA; D gene: NA; CDR3 length: 14
CDR3 protein: CASSQPTGEVGEKLFF; CDR3 DNA: TGCGCCAGCAGTCAACCGACAGGGGAAGTCGGTGAAAAACTGTTTTTT; V gene: TRBV23-1; J gene: TRBJ1-4; clone size: NA; D gene: TRBD1; CDR3 length: 16
CDR3 protein: CASSDSASGDYNEQFF; CDR3 DNA: TGTGCCAGCAGTGACTCGGCTAGCGGGGACTACAATGAGCAGTTCTTC; V gene: TRBV6-4; J gene: TRBJ2-1; clone size: NA; D gene: TRBD2; CDR3 length: 16
CDR3 protein: CASTRDTYEQYF; CDR3 DNA: TGTGCCAGCACTAGGGACACCTACGAGCAGTACTTC; V gene: TRBV2; J gene: TRBJ2-7; clone size: NA; D gene: NA; CDR3 length: 12
CDR3 protein: CASSPPEAGRTQYF; CDR3 DNA: TGTGCCAGCAGCCCCCCCGAGGCGGGGCGTACGCAGTATTTT; V gene: TRBV7-2; J gene: TRBJ2-3; clone size: NA; D gene: NA; CDR3 length: 14
CDR3 protein: CAWQDRLNTEAFF; CDR3 DNA: TGTGCCTGGCAGGACAGGCTGAACACTGAAGCTTTCTTT; V gene: TRBV30; J gene: TRBJ1-1; clone size: NA; D gene: TRBD1; CDR3 length: 13